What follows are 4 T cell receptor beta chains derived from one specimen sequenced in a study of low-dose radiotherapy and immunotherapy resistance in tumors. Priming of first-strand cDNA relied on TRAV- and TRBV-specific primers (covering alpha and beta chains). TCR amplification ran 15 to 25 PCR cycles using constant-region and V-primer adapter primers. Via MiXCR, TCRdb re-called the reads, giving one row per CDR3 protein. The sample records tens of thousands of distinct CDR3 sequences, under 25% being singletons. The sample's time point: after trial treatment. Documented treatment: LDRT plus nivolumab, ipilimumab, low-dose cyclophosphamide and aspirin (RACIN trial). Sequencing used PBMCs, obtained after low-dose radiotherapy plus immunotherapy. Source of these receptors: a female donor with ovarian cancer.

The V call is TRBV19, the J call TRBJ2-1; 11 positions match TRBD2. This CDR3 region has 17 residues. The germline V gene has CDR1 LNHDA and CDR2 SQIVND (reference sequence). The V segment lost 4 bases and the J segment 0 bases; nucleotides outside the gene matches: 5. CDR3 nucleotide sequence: TGTGCCAGTAGTACTTCTAGCGGGGGGTCCTCCTACAATGAGCAGTTCTTC. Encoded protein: CASSTSSGGSSYNEQFF.

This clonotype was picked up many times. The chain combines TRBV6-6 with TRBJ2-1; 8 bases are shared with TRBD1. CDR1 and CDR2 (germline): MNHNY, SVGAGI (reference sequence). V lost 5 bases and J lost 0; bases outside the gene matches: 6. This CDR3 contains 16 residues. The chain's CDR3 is CASSQDRVSSYNEQFF. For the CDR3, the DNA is TGTGCCAGCAGTCAGGACAGGGTGAGCTCCTACAATGAGCAGTTCTTC.

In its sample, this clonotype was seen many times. The CDR3 loop reads CATSDQSGTRTWTQYF. The CDR3 nucleotides are TGTGCCACCAGTGACCAAAGCGGGACTCGCACTTGGACCCAGTACTTC. The chain recombines TRBV24-1 with TRBJ2-5, with 7 bases fitting TRBD2. The CDR3 is made up of 16 amino acids. Germline V lookup: CDR1 KGHDR, CDR2 SFDVKD. Losses at the gene ends were 4 bases for V and 7 bases for J; bases not matched to a gene: 14.

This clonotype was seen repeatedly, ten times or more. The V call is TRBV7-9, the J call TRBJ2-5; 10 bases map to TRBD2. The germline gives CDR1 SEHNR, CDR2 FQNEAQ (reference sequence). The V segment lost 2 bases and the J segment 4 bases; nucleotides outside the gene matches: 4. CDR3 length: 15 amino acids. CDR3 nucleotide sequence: TGTGCCAGCAGCTTACGGGCTAGCGGGAGAGAGACCCAGTACTTC. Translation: CASSLRASGRETQYF.